Listed below are T cell receptor beta chains from one sample, sequenced in a study of neoadjuvant anti-PD-1 for oral cavity cancer. Profiled with immunoSEQ multiplex PCR; TCRdb holds only in-frame clones, not every one. This table has around 67,000 clones, about 86% appearing once. Here the sequenced sample was PBMCs, taken after nivolumab (anti-PD-1) treatment. The receptors originated from a person aged 35-79 years with oral cavity squamous cell carcinoma. Both conserved end residues are trimmed from each CDR3. A clone size is listed for some rows: how often the clone was seen (once, few, many), or a class if it is expanded.

v_call | clone_size | cdr3_aa
TRBV6-5 | - | ASSNGQDPYEQY
TRBV28 | - | ASSFPQLSNGYT
TRBV6-4 | - | ASSEPGRRDTQY
TRBV5-8 | - | ASSPLGQINYEQY
TRBV6-1 | few | ASAENTEAF
TRBV7-9 | - | ASRAPFRERAKLQETQY
TRBV7-3 | - | ASSLDAGTGNSPLH
TRBV18 | - | ASSSSSGRGEQY
TRBV23-1 | - | ASTPTLEQY
TRBV11-2 | - | ASSLGGRRQETQY
TRBV5-1 | - | ASTTGLARNEQF
TRBV13 | - | ASSLGLGADTIY
TRBV6-6 | - | ASRLGQGPFTEAF
TRBV29-1 | - | SVEDSDRGLMVF
TRBV7-3 | - | ASSQGGTGTAHEQY
TRBV7-2 | once | ASSLVGQGFNYGYT
TRBV21-1 | - | ASSSPGTSGGANEQY
TRBV11-2 | - | ASSLTGVGNTIY
TRBV11-2 | - | ASSLDGTSLSYEQY
TRBV28 | - | ASSPRTGGYYEQY
TRBV5-4 | - | ASSFKVPGTNYGYT
TRBV5-1 | - | ASMIQGEVDTQY
TRBV11-1 | - | ASSLRLRIEQY
TRBV19 | - | ASSPDPSGNTIY
TRBV6-1 | - | ASSEARPGAYGYT
TRBV2 | - | ASSTQGAAYQPQH
TRBV7-6 | - | ASRTLAGRTGELF
TRBV4-2 | - | ASSQYGQGETEAF
TRBV7-3 | - | ASSGGPGNTIY
TRBV30 | - | AWSMATAAF
TRBV6-5 | - | ASSLATTRTYEQY
TRBV29-1 | - | SGGEAEAF
TRBV7-8 | - | ASSPRRTLNYGYT
TRBV11-2 | - | ASSSPRQGNYGYT
TRBV9 | - | ASSVELAVNEQF
TRBV6-5 | - | ASSPTGYNGYT
TRBV19 | - | ASSLNTGGETQY
TRBV2 | - | ASSAGAGGNQPQH
TRBV11-3 | - | ASSLGTSGGANEQF
TRBV5-4 | - | ASSLNRDHEQF
TRBV6-5 | - | ASSYSWTANQPQH
TRBV5-1 | - | ASSLRPDSNQPQH
TRBV5-1 | - | ASAGSAGQYNEQF
TRBV7-2 | - | ASSLAPRNQPQH
TRBV5-5 | - | ATQQGAISEETQY
TRBV5-8 | - | ASSFSGPADSQPQH
TRBV7-8 | few | ASSPLGGGSNQPQH
TRBV2 | few | ASRGGETQY
TRBV25-1 | - | ASCLGTEAF
TRBV28 | - | ASSLTSSEQY
TRBV27 | - | ASSFRGQGGTEAF
TRBV4-1 | - | ASRGGQLTTNTGELF
TRBV4-1 | - | ASSQVRTGNYEQY
TRBV6-4 | - | ASSDSVGSSYNEQF
TRBV2 | - | ASTLGVNTEAF
TRBV19 | - | ASSISFPGQGASGANVLT
TRBV30 | once | ALRPSGNTIY
TRBV10-3 | - | AISEQRQGTQPQH
TRBV6-5 | - | ASRRHANYEQY
TRBV7-9 | - | ASSTILAGLSSYEQY